This TCR beta chain was obtained from a study of response to subunit inactivated influenza vaccine (dated by TCRdb to the late 2010s). Regarding the complete study: Deep quantitative T cell receptor repertoire profiling was used in the study to track responses to a trivalent subunit inactivated influenza vaccine. The study at large found these results: It was suggested by the authors that each seasonal influenza vaccination may recruit only a limited number of new T cells.

The V end loses 0 bases and the J end loses 5 bases, and a stretch of 8 bases separates them. The CDR3 measures 13 amino acids from cysteine to phenylalanine. CDR3 DNA only is kept here, 39 bases in frame from base 1. The germline V gene (reference sequence) provides CDR1 MNHNY and CDR2 SVGAGI. Libraries came from RT-PCR. Sequenced using an Illumina HiSeq 2500. TCRdb trimmed public reads at Q25 via fastp, called clones via MiXCR and kept in-frame beta chains. CDR3 protein sequences are deduplicated, and each keeps its most common genes and DNA. The sample table lists 450,000 to 600,000 distinct CDR3 sequences, roughly 7.6% of them with a count of one. The ten largest clonotypes hold 13% of the sample. This clonotype has just a few counts. The target of this receptor is not known. No much larger clone is present one base from it, and per-base qualities are unavailable.

The chain links TRBV6-6 with TRBJ2-7; a weak D assignment points to TRBD1 (5 bases agree). This TCR came from a man aged 45 to 75 who received an inactivated influenza vaccine. Donor details come from another sample of the same person, matched by shared clones. The source was PBMCs from blood, collected around 25 months after vaccination. CDR3 protein: CASSYSRAHEQYF. The nucleotide sequence is TGTGCCAGCAGTTACTCCAGGGCTCACGAGCAGTACTTC.